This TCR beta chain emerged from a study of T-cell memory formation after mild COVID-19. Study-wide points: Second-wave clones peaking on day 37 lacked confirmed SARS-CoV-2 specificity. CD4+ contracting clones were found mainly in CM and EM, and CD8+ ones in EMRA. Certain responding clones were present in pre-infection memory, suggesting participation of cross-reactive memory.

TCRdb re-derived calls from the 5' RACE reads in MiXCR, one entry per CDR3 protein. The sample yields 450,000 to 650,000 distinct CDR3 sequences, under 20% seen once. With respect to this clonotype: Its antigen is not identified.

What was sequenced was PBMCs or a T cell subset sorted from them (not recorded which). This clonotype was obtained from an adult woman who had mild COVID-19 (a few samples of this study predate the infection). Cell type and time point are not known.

The CDR3 nucleotides are TGTGCCAGCACCCTCCTCTCGGGCCCCGGGGAGCTGTTTTTT. Its translation: CASTLLSGPGELFF. The chain joins TRBV6-5 to TRBJ2-2; D is unresolved. Between the trimmed V and J ends, which lost 7 bases and 6 bases, there was a span of 15 bases. This CDR3 region has 14 residues. Germline V CDR1 and CDR2: MNHEY, SVGAGI.